Each of the 6 T cell receptor beta chains below was sequenced from the same sample in a study of blood T cell repertoires in COVID-19. Sequenced by immunoSEQ multiplex PCR; TCRdb stores in-frame clones only, minus some. The table lists 95,000 to 110,000 clones, roughly nine tenths of them singletons. Sequencing was carried out using peripheral blood. The receptor source for this set is a man in his fifties or sixties in a cohort sampled during active COVID-19.

This clone was detected only a few times. The CDR3 coding sequence is TGTGCCAGCAGTCAACAGGGGGCGCGGGACTATGGCTACACCTTC. It encodes CASSQQGARDYGYTF. The chain combines TRBV2 with TRBJ1-2, with 9 bases identical to TRBD1. This CDR3 is built from 15 residues. Per germline, CDR1 SNHLY and CDR2 FYNNEI. With 5 bases clipped from V and 3 bases from J, the junction kept 7 bases outside the gene matches. The entire variable domain, with the rest obtained from reference TRBV2 and TRBJ1-2, is as follows: EPEVTQTPSHQVTQMGQEVILRCVPISNHLYFYWYRQILGQKVEFLVSFYNNEISEKSEIFDDQFSVERPDGSNFTLKIRSTKLEDSAMYFCASSQQGARDYGYTFGSGTRLTVV.

The chain joins TRBV5-1 to TRBJ2-2; 8 bases are a match to TRBD1. Germline V gives CDR1 SGHRS, CDR2 YFSETQ. The junction had 12 bases not matched to a gene; V was cut back by 0 bases and J by 5 bases. This CDR3 is 18 amino acids long. In DNA form, the CDR3 reads TGCGCCAGCAGCTTGGTGGAGCAGGGGGCCCCCGGGACCGGGGAGCTGTTTTTT. Its protein is CASSLVEQGAPGTGELFF.

This sequence joins TRBV5-4 and TRBJ2-6; 7 nucleotides agree with TRBD1. Germline CDR1 is SGHNT and CDR2 is YYREEE (reference sequence). The CDR3 consists of 18 residues. The V gene end was trimmed by 3 bases and the J gene end by 3 bases; junction bases not matched to a gene: 12. CDR3 region: CASSSEGGPQYGANVLTF. In nucleotides, the CDR3 is TGTGCCAGCAGCTCGGAAGGGGGCCCGCAGTATGGGGCCAACGTCCTGACTTTC.

This chain connects TRBV6-5 to TRBJ2-2; D not resolved. This CDR3 is 12 amino acids long. Trimming shortened V by 11 bases and J by 3 bases, and 10 bases separated the two germline ends. Germline V CDR1 and CDR2: MNHEY, SVGAGI. The CDR3 protein is CAVRSHTGELFF. CDR3 in DNA: TGTGCCGTTCGGAGCCACACCGGGGAGCTGTTTTTT.

The rearrangement uses TRBV19 and TRBJ1-4, with 9 bases aligning to TRBD1. V lost 3 bases, J lost 7 bases, and 6 bases stayed unmatched. Per the germline V gene, CDR1 is LNHDA and CDR2 is SQIVND (reference sequence). There are 15 residues in the CDR3. CDR3 sequence (DNA): TGTGCCAGTAGTATTTTTAAGGGACAGGGTGAAAAACTGTTTTTT. It is translated as CASSIFKGQGEKLFF. Full variable domain (missing parts from reference TRBV19 and TRBJ1-4): DGGITQSPKYLFRKEGQNVTLSCEQNLNHDAMYWYRQDPGQGLRLIYYSQIVNDFQKGDIAEGYSVSREKKESFPLTVTSAQKNPTAFYLCASSIFKGQGEKLFFGSGTQLSVL.

The V and J genes are TRBV7-9 and TRBJ1-2; TRBD1 might be the D (5 bases). The length of the CDR3 is 15 residues. Germline assignment: CDR1 SEHNR and CDR2 FQNEAQ (reference sequence). Trimming removed 0 bases at V and 10 bases at J, with 18 bases between. The chain's CDR3 is CASSLARSPSGYYTF. In DNA, the CDR3 is TGTGCCAGCAGCTTAGCTCGGTCCCCCTCAGGGTACTACACCTTC.